This TCR beta chain is from a study of cytomegalovirus exposure and HLA in healthy donors. About the research overall: Early released data comprised tens of millions of unique TCRs from HLA-typed donors. Researchers found that approximately 85% of a few hundred genotyped donors fell within the Caucasian-associated ancestry cluster. Study-wide points: Per published accounts, TCR beta sequences correctly predicted the HLA-A and HLA-B alleles of most subjects. Upon later analysis, HLA-associated TCR beta chains proved more clonally expanded than other, equally common chains.

Concerning this clone itself: Antigen specificity is unknown.

This CDR3 is 12 amino acids long. The V gene's germline CDR1 is SGHDN and CDR2 FVKESK. V was trimmed by 4 bases and J by 8 bases, leaving 11 bases between them. 60 Vbeta and 13 Jbeta primers were used in PCR. The data were produced by immunoSEQ multiplex PCR, yet TCRdb's version contains in-frame clones alone and is incomplete. The sample has approximately 130,000 clones; 77% are singletons. The specimen sequenced was PBMCs. The sequence was collected from a woman aged 40 to 50 in good health and CMV-seronegative. The chain is built from TRBV14 and TRBJ1-2; weak D call: TRBD1 (5 bases). The CDR3 sequence is CASSRTLRGYTF. CDR3 sequence (DNA): TGTGCCAGCAGCCGGACATTGAGGGGCTACACCTTC.